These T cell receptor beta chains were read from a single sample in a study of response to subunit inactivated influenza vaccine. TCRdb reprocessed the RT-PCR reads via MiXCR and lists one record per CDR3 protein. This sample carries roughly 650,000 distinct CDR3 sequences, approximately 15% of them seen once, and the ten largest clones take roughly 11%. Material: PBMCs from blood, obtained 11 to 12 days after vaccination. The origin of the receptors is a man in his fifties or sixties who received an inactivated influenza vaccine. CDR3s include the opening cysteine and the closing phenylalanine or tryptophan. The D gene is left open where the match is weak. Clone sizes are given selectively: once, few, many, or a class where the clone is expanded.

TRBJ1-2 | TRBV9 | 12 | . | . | TGTGCCAGCACCGGGGGGATGTATGGCTACACCTTC | CASTGGMYGYTF
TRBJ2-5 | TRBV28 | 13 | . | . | TGTGCCAGCAAACAAGCGGATGCGGAGACCCAGTACTTC | CASKQADAETQYF
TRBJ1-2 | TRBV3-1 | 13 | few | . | TGTGCCAGCAGCCAATTAGGGACCCCAGGCTACACCTTC | CASSQLGTPGYTF
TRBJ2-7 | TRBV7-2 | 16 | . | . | TGTGCCAGCACACCCCAGCCTTATCAGCTCTCCTACGAGCAGTACTTC | CASTPQPYQLSYEQYF
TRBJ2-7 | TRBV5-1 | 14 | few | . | TGCGCCAGCAGCTTGGGGTCCGTAAACTGGGAGCAGTACTTC | CASSLGSVNWEQYF
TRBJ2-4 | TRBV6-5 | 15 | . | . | TGTGCCAGCAGTTACTCATGGTCGTCCAAAAACATTCACTACTTC | CASSYSWSSKNIHYF
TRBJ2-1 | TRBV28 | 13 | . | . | TGTGCCGGCGCAGACGGTTACTACAATGAGCAGTTCTTC | CAGADGYYNEQFF
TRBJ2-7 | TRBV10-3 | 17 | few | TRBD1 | TGTGCCATCAGGCAACAAGGACAGGGTCTAAGCTCCTACGAGCAGTACTTC | CAIRQQGQGLSSYEQYF
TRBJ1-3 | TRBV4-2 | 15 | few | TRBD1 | TGTGCCAGCAGCCACGGACAGGACTCTGGAAACACCATATATTTT | CASSHGQDSGNTIYF
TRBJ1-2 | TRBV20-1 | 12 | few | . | TGCAGTGCTAGTGGGGTGGGGCGAGGCTACACCTTC | CSASGVGRGYTF
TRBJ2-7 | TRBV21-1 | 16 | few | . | TGTGCCAGCAGCAAACCCCCAGGCAGACCCTCGAACGAGCAGCACTTC | CASSKPPGRPSNEQHF
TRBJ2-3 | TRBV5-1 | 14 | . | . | TGCGCCAGCAGCTGGGGTAGGGAGGAAGATACGCAGTATTTT | CASSWGREEDTQYF
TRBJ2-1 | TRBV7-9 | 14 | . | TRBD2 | TGTGCCAGCATGCCAGCGGGAGATTATCTTGAGCAGTTCTTC | CASMPAGDYLEQFF
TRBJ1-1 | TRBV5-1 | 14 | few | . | TGCGCCAGCAGCTTGGCCGGGGAGGGGCCGGCGGCTTTCTTT | CASSLAGEGPAAFF
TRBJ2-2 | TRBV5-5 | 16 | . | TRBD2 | TGTGCCAGCAGCCCCTCGTGGGCGGGAGGTATCGGGGAGCTGTTTTTT | CASSPSWAGGIGELFF
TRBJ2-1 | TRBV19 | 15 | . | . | TGTGCCAGTAGTAAGTTCGGCGGACAGCCCAATGAGCAGTTCTTC | CASSKFGGQPNEQFF
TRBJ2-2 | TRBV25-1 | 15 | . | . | TGTGCCAGCAGTGAATGGGGGTGGGAGGCCGGGGAGCTGTTTTTT | CASSEWGWEAGELFF
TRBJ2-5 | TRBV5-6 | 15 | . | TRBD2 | TGTGCCAGCAGCCTGGAGGGACTACCAAGGGAGACCCAGTACTTC | CASSLEGLPRETQYF
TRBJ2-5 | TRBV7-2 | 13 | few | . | TGTGCCAGCAGCTTAACCAGGGATGAAACCCAGTACTTC | CASSLTRDETQYF
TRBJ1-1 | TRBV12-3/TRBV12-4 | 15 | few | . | TGTGCCAGCAGTTCCCGCTTGACAGGAGACACTGAAGCTTTCTTT | CASSSRLTGDTEAFF
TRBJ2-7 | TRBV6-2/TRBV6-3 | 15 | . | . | TGTGCCAGCAGAGTGGGGGGATACGCAAGCTACGAGCAGTACTTC | CASRVGGYASYEQYF